This T cell receptor beta chain was documented in a study of T-cell memory formation after mild COVID-19. Via MiXCR, TCRdb re-called the 5' RACE reads, giving one row per CDR3 protein. The data contain under 400,000 distinct CDR3 sequences, 20% to 25% of them singletons. This clonotype was seen a few times. This CDR3 spans 12 amino acids. Germline CDR1 SGHTA, CDR2 FQGTGA. Trimming removed 4 bases from V and 10 bases from J, with 11 bases in between. The chain joins TRBV7-3 to TRBJ2-1; D is unresolved. Sequencing used PBMCs or a T cell subset sorted from them (not recorded which). The TCR originated in an adult woman who had mild COVID-19 (a few samples of this study predate the infection). Cell type and time point are not known. The CDR3 is CASSYGPEEQFF. The CDR3 DNA reads as TGTGCCAGCAGCTACGGACCAGAGGAGCAGTTCTTC.